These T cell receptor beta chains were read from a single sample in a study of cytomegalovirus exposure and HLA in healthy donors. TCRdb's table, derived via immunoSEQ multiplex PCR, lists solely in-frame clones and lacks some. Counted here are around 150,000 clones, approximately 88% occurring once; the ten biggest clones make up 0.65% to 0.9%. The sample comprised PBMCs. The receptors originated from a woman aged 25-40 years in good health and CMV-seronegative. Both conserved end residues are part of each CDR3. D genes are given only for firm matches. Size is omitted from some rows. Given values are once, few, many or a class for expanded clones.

CASSELSINSPLHF | TGTGCCAGCAGTGAATTGTCTATTAATTCACCCCTCCACTTT | - | TRBJ1-6 | - | TRBV2
CASSLATGGVFGGYTF | TGTGCCAGCAGCTTAGCGACAGGGGGCGTTTTTGGTGGCTACACCTTC | TRBD1 | TRBJ1-2 | - | TRBV7-8
CASSVEYPYEQYF | TGCGCCAGCAGTGTGGAGTACCCCTACGAGCAGTACTTC | - | TRBJ2-7 | few | TRBV10-2
CASTPDRGGYEQYF | TGTGCCAGCACCCCGGACAGGGGTGGGTACGAGCAGTACTTC | TRBD1 | TRBJ2-7 | - | TRBV6-5
CASSERGNQPQHF | TGTGCCAGCAGTGAACGGGGCAATCAGCCCCAGCATTTT | - | TRBJ1-5 | - | TRBV6-1
CASSPRSRGRTEAFF | TGCGCCAGCAGCCCCCGGAGCCGGGGAAGGACTGAAGCTTTCTTT | - | TRBJ1-1 | - | TRBV4-3
CASSQYQAGGNYNEQFF | TGCGCCAGCAGCCAGTATCAGGCGGGAGGAAACTACAATGAGCAGTTCTTC | TRBD2 | TRBJ2-1 | - | TRBV4-1
CASSSGLAGGGEQFF | TGTGCCAGCAGCTCGGGACTAGCGGGAGGAGGGGAGCAGTTCTTC | TRBD2 | TRBJ2-1 | - | TRBV7-2
CASSPDRIQETQYF | TGCGCCAGCAGCCCTGACAGGATCCAAGAGACCCAGTACTTC | - | TRBJ2-5 | - | TRBV5-1
CASLGLDRPQGRRGYTF | TGTGCCAGCCTTGGCCTAGACCGACCACAGGGGCGTCGTGGCTACACCTTC | TRBD1 | TRBJ1-2 | once | TRBV27
CASSPRQASYEQYF | TGCGCCAGCAGCCCCAGACAGGCCTCCTACGAGCAGTACTTC | - | TRBJ2-7 | - | TRBV4-1
CASSILTSTDTQYF | TGTGCCAGCAGCATACTAACCAGCACAGATACGCAGTATTTT | - | TRBJ2-3 | - | TRBV7-2
CASSSTGRGSPGNTIYF | TGTGCCAGCAGCTCGACGGGCAGGGGGTCCCCTGGAAACACCATATATTTT | TRBD1 | TRBJ1-3 | - | TRBV7-8
CASSLWGRGTGQPQHF | TGTGCCAGCAGTTTATGGGGCAGGGGGACGGGACAGCCCCAGCATTTT | TRBD1 | TRBJ1-5 | - | TRBV28
CSARQGVSYTF | TGCAGTGCAAGACAGGGGGTGAGCTACACCTTC | TRBD1 | TRBJ1-2 | - | TRBV20-1
CASSLGLAGKRSTDTQYF | TGTGCCAGCAGCTTAGGTCTAGCGGGGAAACGAAGCACAGATACGCAGTATTTT | TRBD2 | TRBJ2-3 | - | TRBV7-3
CASFDPGLAGAYEQYF | TGTGCCAGCTTCGATCCGGGACTAGCGGGGGCCTACGAGCAGTACTTC | TRBD2 | TRBJ2-7 | - | TRBV2
CASSQTDRDQHF | TGTGCCAGCAGTCAAACCGACAGAGACCAGCATTTT | - | TRBJ1-5 | few | TRBV7-2
CASSLPNQPQHF | TGTGCCAGCAGTCTACCTAATCAGCCCCAGCATTTT | - | TRBJ1-5 | few | TRBV6-5
CASSAPRGASTDTQYF | TGTGCCAGTAGTGCCCCGCGGGGGGCAAGCACAGATACGCAGTATTTT | TRBD2 | TRBJ2-3 | - | TRBV19
CASSTILGDTQYF | TGCGCCAGCAGTACTATACTCGGAGATACGCAGTATTTT | - | TRBJ2-3 | - | TRBV10-1
CASSRNGQGLKQYF | TGTGCCAGCAGCCGAAACGGACAGGGTCTGAAGCAGTACTTC | TRBD1 | TRBJ2-7 | - | TRBV11-3